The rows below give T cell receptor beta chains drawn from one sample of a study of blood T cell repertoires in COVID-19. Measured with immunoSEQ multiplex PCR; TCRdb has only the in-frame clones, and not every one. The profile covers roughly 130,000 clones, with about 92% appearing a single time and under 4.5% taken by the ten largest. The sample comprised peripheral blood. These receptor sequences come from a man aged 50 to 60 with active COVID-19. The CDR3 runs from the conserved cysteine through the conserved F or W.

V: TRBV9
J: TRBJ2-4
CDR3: CARSGWADPLAKNIQYF

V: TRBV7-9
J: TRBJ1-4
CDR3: CASRNKDSSKATNEKLFF

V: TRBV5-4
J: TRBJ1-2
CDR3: CASSPQQGAEGYTF

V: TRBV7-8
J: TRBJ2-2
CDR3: CASSSYLGLAGGPHTGELFF

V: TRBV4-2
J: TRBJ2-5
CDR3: CASSQDMVAGGLETQYF

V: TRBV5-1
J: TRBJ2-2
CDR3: CASSLDGRPSTGELFF

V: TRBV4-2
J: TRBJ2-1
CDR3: CASSLTSGAGEQFF

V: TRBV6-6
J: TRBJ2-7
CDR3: CASSSMGQGAGEQYF

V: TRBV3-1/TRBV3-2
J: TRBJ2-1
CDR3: CASGGTGAYNEQFF

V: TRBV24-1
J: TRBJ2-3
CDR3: CATSDGPTVSTDTQYF

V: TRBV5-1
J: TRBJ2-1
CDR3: CASSGEGTPGDEQFF

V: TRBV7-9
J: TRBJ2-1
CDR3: CASSLGIGQAGGPRLFF

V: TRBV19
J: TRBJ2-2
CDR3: CASSAYRDTNTGELFF

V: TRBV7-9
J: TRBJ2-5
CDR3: CASSLVDRHQETQYF

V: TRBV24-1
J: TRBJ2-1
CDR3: CATSDSGRAQFF

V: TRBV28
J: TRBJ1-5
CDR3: CASSQGGADSNQPQHF

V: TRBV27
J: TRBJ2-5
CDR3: CASSIQGALQETQYF

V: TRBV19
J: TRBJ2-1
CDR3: CASSPPSPLAANYNEQFF